The T cell receptor beta chain described here comes from a study of beta chain features in type 1 diabetes. General study findings and limits: Patients with type 1 diabetes carried fewer insertions and had more deletions at their VDJ junctions. Within patients, naive, central memory and Treg TCRB repertoires seemed more similar than within healthy donors. All four CD4+ subsets from Type 1 diabetes patients carried moderately but significantly shorter TCRB CDR3s.

One heparinised draw of blood, averaging around 120 mL, came from each donor. In the case of this clone: The antigen remains undetermined.

Germline-derived CDR1 and CDR2 are MDHEN and SYDVKM. This CDR3 comprises 16 residues. Between the trimmed V and J ends, which lost 2 bases and 0 bases, there was a span of 13 bases. The whole isolated RNA underwent reverse transcription, so sequencing captured expressed TCRB transcripts. The method was immunoSEQ multiplex PCR; TCRdb's version includes in-frame clones alone and lacks a portion of them. The sample consists of 300,000 to 350,000 clones, approximately 9.7% of them appearing once. V usage is TRBV28 and J usage is TRBJ1-1; D is undetermined. The clonotype comes from a man under 40 with type 1 diabetes. Sequenced sample: central memory CD4+ T cells from blood. CDR3 protein: CASSLIGSSLNTEAFF. The CDR3 DNA is TGTGCCAGCAGTTTAATCGGAAGTAGTTTGAACACTGAAGCTTTCTTT.